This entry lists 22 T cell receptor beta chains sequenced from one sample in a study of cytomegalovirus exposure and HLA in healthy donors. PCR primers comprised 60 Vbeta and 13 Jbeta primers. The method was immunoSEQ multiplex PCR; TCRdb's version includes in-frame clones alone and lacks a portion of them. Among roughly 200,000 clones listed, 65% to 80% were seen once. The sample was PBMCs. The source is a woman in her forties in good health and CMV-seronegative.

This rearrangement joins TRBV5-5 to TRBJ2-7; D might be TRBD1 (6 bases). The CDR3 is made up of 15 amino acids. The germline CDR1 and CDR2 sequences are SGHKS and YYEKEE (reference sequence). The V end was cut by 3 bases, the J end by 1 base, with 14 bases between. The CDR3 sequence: CASSSGHTSSYEQYF. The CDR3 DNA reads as TGTGCCAGCAGCTCGGGACATACCAGTTCCTACGAGCAGTACTTC.

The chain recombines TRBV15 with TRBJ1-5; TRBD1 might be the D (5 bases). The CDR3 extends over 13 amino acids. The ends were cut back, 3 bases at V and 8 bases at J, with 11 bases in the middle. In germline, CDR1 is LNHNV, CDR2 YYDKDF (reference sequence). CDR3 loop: CATSRDRGEPQHF. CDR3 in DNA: TGTGCCACCAGCAGGGATAGGGGTGAGCCCCAGCATTTT.

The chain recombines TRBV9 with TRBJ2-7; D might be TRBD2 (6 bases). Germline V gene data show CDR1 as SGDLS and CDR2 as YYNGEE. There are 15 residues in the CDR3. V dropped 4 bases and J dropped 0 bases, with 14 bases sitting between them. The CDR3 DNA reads TGTGCCAGCAGCCCAGCGGGCCAAAGCTCCTACGAGCAGTACTTC. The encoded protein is CASSPAGQSSYEQYF.

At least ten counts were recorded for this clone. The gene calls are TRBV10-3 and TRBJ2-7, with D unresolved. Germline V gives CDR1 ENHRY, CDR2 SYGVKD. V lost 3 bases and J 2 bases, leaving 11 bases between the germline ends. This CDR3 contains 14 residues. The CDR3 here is CAISEVGPTYEQYF. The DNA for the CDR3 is TGTGCCATCAGTGAAGTTGGGCCTACCTACGAGCAGTACTTC.

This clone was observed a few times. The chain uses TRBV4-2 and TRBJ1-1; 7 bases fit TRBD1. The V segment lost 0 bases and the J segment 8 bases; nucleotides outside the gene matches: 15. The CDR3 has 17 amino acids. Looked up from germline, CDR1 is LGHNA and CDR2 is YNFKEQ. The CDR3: CASSQERLGTGAPEAFF. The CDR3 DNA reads TGTGCCAGCAGCCAAGAAAGATTGGGAACAGGGGCACCAGAAGCTTTCTTT.

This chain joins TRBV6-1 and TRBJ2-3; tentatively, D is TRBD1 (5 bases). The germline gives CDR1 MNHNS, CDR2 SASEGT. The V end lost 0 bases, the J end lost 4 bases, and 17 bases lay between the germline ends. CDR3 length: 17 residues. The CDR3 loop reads CASSEAWQGSWPDTQYF. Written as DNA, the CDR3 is TGTGCCAGCAGTGAAGCCTGGCAGGGTTCCTGGCCAGATACGCAGTATTTT.

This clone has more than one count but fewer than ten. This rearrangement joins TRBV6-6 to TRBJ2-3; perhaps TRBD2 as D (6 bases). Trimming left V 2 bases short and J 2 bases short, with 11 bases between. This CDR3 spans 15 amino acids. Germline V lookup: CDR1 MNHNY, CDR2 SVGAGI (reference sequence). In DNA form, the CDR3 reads TGTGCCAGCAGTTACATCGCGGGGTTCACAGATACGCAGTATTTT. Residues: CASSYIAGFTDTQYF.

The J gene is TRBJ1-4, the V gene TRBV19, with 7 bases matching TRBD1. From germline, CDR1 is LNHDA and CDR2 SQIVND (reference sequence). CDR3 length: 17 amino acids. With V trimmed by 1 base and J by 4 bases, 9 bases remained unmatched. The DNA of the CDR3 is TGTGCCAGTAGTATAGCAGGGCAGGGGGATTTTAATGAAAAACTGTTTTTT. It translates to CASSIAGQGDFNEKLFF.

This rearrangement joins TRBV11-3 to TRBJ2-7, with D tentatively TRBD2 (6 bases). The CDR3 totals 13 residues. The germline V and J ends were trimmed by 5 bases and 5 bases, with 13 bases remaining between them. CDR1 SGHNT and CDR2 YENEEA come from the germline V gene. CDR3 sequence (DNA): TGTGCCAGCAGCCCCGGGAGTAGCCACGAGCAGTACTTC. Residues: CASSPGSSHEQYF.

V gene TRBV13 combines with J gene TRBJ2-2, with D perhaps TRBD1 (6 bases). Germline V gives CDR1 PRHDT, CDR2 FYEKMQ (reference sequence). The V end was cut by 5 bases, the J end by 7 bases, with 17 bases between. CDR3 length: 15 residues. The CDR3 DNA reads TGTGCCAGCAGCCTAGACTGGGACAACGGCGGGGAGCTGTTTTTT. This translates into CASSLDWDNGGELFF.

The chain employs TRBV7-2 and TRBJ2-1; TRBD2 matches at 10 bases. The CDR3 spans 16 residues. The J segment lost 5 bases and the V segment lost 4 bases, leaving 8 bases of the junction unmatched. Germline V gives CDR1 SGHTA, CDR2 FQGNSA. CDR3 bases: TGTGCCAGCAGCTCGCCCAGCGGGAGGGTAAACAATGAGCAGTTCTTC. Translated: CASSSPSGRVNNEQFF. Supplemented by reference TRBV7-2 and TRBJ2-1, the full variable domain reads GAGVSQSPSNKVTEKGKDVELRCDPISGHTALYWYRQSLGQGLEFLIYFQGNSAPDKSGLPSDRFSAERTGGSVSTLTIQRTQQEDSAVYLCASSSPSGRVNNEQFFGPGTRLTVL.

The CDR3 sequence is CASSSPGGGDTQYF. CDR3 nucleotides: TGTGCCAGCAGCTCGCCTGGGGGGGGAGATACGCAGTATTTT. The rearrangement uses TRBV28 and TRBJ2-3, with 7 bases aligning to TRBD2. Germline CDR1 and CDR2: MDHEN and SYDVKM. Trimming cost V 6 bases and J 5 bases; bases outside gene matches: 8. This CDR3 contains 14 residues.

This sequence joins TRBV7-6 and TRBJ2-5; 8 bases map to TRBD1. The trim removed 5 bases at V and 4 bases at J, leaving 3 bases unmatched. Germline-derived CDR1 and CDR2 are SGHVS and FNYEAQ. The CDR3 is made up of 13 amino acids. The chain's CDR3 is CASSSDRGETQYF. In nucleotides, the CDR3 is TGTGCCAGCAGCAGTGACAGGGGAGAGACCCAGTACTTC.

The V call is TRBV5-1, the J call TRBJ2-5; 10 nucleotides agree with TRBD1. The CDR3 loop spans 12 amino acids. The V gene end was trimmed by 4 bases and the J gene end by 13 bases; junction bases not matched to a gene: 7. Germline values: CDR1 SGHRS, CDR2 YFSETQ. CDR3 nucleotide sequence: TGCGCCAGCAGCGTGGACAGGGGGTGGGCGTACTTC. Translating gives CASSVDRGWAYF.

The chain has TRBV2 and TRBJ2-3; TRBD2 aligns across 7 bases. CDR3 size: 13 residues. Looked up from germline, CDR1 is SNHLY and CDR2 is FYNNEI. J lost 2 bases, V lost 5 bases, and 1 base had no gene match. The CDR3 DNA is TGTGCCAGCAGTAGGGACTACACAGATACGCAGTATTTT. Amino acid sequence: CASSRDYTDTQYF.

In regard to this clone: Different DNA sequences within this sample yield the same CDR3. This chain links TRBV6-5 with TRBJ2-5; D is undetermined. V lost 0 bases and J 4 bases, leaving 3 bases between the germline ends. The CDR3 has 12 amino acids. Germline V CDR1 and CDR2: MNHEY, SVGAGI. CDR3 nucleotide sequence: TGTGCCAGCAGTTACTCGAGAGAGACCCAGTACTTC. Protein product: CASSYSRETQYF.

CDR3 region: CASSLGPPGQGIKNIQYF. The CDR3 DNA sequence: TGTGCCAGCAGTTTAGGCCCCCCGGGACAGGGGATCAAAAACATTCAGTACTTC. This chain links TRBV27 with TRBJ2-4; 10 bases map to TRBD1. Germline trimming cut 2 bases from V and 3 bases from J; bases unmatched to any gene: 10. Germline CDR1 and CDR2: MNHEY and SMNVEV (reference sequence). The CDR3 totals 18 residues.

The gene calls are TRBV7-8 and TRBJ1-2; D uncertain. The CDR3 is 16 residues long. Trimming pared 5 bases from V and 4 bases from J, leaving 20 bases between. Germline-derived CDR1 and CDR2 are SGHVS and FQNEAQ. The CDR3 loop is CASSQSRLRRAYGYTF. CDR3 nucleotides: TGTGCCAGCAGCCAAAGTCGGTTGAGGAGGGCCTATGGCTACACCTTC.

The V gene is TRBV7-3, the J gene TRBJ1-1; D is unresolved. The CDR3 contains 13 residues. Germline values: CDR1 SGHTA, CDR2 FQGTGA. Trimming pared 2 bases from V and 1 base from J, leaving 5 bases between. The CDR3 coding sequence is TGTGCCAGCAGCTTATCAGGGAACACTGAAGCTTTCTTT. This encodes CASSLSGNTEAFF.

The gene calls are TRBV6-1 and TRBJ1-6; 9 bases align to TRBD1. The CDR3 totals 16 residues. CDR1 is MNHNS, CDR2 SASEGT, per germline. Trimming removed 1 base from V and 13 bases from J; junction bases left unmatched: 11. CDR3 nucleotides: TGTGCCAGCAGTGAAGGGTGGGGACAGGGTGCCGGCCCCCTCCACTTT. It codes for CASSEGWGQGAGPLHF.

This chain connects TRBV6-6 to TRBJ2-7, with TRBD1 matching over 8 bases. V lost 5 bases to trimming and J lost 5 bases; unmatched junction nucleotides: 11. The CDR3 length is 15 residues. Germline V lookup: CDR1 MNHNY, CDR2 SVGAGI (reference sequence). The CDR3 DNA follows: TGTGCCAGCAGTCCAACACAGGGGGTCCCCAACGAGCAGTACTTC. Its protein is CASSPTQGVPNEQYF.

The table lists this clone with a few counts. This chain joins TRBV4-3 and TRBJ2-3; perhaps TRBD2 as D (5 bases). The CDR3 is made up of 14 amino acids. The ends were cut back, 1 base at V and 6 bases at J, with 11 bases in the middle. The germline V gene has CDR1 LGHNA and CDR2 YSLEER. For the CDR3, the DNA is TGCGCCAGCAGCCAAGGAGGGCCGTACGATACGCAGTATTTT. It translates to CASSQGGPYDTQYF.